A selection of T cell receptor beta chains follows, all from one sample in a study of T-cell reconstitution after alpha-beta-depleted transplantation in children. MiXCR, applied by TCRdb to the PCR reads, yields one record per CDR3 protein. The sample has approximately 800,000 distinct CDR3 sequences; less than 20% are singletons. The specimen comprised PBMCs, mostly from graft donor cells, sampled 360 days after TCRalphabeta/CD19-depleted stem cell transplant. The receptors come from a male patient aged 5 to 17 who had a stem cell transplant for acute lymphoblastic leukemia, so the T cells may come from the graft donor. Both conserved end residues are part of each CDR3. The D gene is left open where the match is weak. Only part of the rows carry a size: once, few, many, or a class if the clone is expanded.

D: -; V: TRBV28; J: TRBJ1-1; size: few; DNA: TGTGCCAGCAGTCCCAAGTTTAAGGCCGGGGGAGCTTTCTTT; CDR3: CASSPKFKAGGAFF
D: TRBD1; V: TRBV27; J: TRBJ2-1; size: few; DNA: TGTGCCAGCAGTTCACTGTACAGGGGCTCCTACAATGAGCAGTTCTTC; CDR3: CASSSLYRGSYNEQFF
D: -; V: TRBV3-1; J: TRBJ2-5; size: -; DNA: TGTGCCAGCAGCCACCGACCGAGGGAAGAGACCCAGTACTTC; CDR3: CASSHRPREETQYF
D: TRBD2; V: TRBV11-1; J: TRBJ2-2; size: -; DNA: TGTGCCAGCAGCTTAGACTCTGTGTGGACTAGCGGGGGGAACACCGGGGAGCTGTTTTTT; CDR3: CASSLDSVWTSGGNTGELFF
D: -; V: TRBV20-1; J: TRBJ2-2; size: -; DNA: TGCAGTGCTAGCGGACATGCCGGGGAGCTGTTTTTT; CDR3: CSASGHAGELFF
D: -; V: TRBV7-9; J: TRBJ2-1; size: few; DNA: TGTGCCAGCAGCTTGGGCAGGGCGACACACAATGAGCAGTTCTTC; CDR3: CASSLGRATHNEQFF
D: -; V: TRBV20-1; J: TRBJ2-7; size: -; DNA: TGCAGTGCAGGGAACAGGCTTCGCCCCTACGAGCAGTACTTC; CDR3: CSAGNRLRPYEQYF
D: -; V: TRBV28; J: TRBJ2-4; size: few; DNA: TGTGCCAGCAGTCGAGACCTCTCGTCGGCCAAAAACATTCAGTACTTC; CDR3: CASSRDLSSAKNIQYF
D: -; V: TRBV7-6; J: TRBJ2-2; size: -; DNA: TGTGCCAGCAGCCAGGCTGTTGTTGGGACCGGGGAGCTGTTTTTT; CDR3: CASSQAVVGTGELFF
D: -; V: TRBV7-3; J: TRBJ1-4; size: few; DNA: TGTGCCAGCAGCTCTTCCGGGGGAGTGAATGAAAAACTGTTTTTT; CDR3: CASSSSGGVNEKLFF
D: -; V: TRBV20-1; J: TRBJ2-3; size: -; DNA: TGCAGTGCTACGGCTAGCAGCACAGATACGCAGTATTTT; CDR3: CSATASSTDTQYF
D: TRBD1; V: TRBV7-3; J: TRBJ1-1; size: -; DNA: TGTGCCAGCAGCTTAACCAACATCGGGATGACAGGGGGCCGGGACACTGAAGCTTTCTTT; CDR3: CASSLTNIGMTGGRDTEAFF
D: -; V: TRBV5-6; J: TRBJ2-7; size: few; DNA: TGTGCCAGCAGCCGCCGGACAGCCACACACGAGCAGTACTTC; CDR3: CASSRRTATHEQYF
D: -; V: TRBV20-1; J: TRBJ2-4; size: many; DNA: TGCAGTGCTAGGGTTAGGGCTTATCCCAAAAACATTCAGTACTTC; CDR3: CSARVRAYPKNIQYF
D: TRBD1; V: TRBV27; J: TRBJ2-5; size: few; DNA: TGTGCCAGCAGTTTCAACAGGGGGAAGACCCAGTACTTC; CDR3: CASSFNRGKTQYF
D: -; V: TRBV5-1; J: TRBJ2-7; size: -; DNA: TGCGCCAGCAGTTATCACTCCGGGACACTCGACTCCTACGAGCAGTACTTC; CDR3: CASSYHSGTLDSYEQYF
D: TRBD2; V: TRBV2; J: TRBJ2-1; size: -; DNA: TGTACCAGCAGTTCCTGGTCGGGAGGGGCCAGCTCCTACAATGAGCAGTTCTTC; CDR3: CTSSSWSGGASSYNEQFF
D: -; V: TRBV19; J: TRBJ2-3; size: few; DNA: TGTGCCGTCAGGGGGGGGTGGGGTAGCACAGATACGCAGTATTTT; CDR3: CAVRGGWGSTDTQYF
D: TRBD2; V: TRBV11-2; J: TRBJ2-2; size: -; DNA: TGTGCCAGCCCGACAGCGGGAGGGCCTCGGACCGGGGAGCTGTTTTTT; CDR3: CASPTAGGPRTGELFF
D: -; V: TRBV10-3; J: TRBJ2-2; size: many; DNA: TGTGCCATCAGTGACCCGGGTATCTTTGGCACCGGGGAGCTGTTTTTT; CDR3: CAISDPGIFGTGELFF
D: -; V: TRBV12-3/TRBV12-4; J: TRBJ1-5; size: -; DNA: TGTGCCAGCAGCCCGGAAGTCTTGGCCATTCAGCCCCAGCATTTT; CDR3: CASSPEVLAIQPQHF
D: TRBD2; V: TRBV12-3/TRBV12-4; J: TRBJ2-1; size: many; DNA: TGTGCCAGCAGCGGGGGGGAGCCCTACAATGAGCAGTTCTTC; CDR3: CASSGGEPYNEQFF
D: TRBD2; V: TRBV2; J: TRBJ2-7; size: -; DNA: TGTGCCAGCACTCCTGACGTGGGGGGGTACGAGCAGTACTTC; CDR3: CASTPDVGGYEQYF
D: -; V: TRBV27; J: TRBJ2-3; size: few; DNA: TGTGCCAGCAGTTTATCGGTCCAGGGAGCTAGCACAGATACGCAGTATTTT; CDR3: CASSLSVQGASTDTQYF
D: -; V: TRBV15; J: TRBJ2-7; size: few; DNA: TGTGCCACCAGCATAACCGGGACGGGGGGCCGCGAGCAGTACTTC; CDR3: CATSITGTGGREQYF
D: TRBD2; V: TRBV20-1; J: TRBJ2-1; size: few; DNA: TGCAGCGTTGGCGGGAGAGGGGACAATGAGCAGTTCTTC; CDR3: CSVGGRGDNEQFF
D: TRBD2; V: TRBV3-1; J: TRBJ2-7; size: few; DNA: TGTGCCAGCAGCCGAGGTGTGCTAGCGGGGTACGAGCAGTACTTC; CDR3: CASSRGVLAGYEQYF
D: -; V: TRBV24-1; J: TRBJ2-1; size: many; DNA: TGTGCCACCAGTGGTAGTTATGAGCAGTTCTTC; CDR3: CATSGSYEQFF
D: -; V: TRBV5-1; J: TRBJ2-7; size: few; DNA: TGCGCCAGCAGCTTCGATCTAGAGCAGTACTTC; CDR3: CASSFDLEQYF
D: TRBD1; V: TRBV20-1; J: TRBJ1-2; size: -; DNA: TGCAGTCGATGGACAGGGGGCTTATATGGCTACACCTTC; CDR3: CSRWTGGLYGYTF
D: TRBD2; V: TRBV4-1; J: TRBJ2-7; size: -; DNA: TGCGCCAGCAGCCATCCCCTAGCGGGAGGGCCGAGGGAGCAGTACTTC; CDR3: CASSHPLAGGPREQYF
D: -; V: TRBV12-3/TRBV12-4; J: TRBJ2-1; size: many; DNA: TGTGCCAGCAGTTTCCCGGGGACGGGGAATGAGCAGTTCTTC; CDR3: CASSFPGTGNEQFF
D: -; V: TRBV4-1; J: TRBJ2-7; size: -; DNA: TGCGCCAGCAGCCAAGAGGAGCGGACCCACGAGCAGTACTTC; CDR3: CASSQEERTHEQYF
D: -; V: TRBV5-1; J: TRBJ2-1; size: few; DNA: TGCGCCAGCAGCTTGTCACTAGCCCACATATACAATGAGCAGTTCTTC; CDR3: CASSLSLAHIYNEQFF
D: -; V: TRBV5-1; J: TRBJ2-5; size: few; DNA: TGCGCCAGCAGCTGGGCGGGGAGACAAGAGACCCAGTACTTC; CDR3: CASSWAGRQETQYF
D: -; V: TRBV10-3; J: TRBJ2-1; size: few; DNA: TGTGCCATCAGTGTCGGTTCTAGCTCCTACAATGAGCAGTTCTTC; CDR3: CAISVGSSSYNEQFF
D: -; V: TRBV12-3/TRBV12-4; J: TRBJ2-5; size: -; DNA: TGTGCCAGCACCCCGGAAGCCCCACAAGAGACCCAGTACTTC; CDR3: CASTPEAPQETQYF
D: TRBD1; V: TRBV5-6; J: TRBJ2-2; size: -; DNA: TGTGCCAGCAGCTACCCGACAGGGGGGGTTTCCGGGGAGCTGTTTTTT; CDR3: CASSYPTGGVSGELFF
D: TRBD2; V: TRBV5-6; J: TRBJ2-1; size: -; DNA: TGTGCCAGCAGCTTTCGTCGCAGCGGGACTATAAATGAGCAGTTCTTC; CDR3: CASSFRRSGTINEQFF
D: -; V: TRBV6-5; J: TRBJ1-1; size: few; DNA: TGTGCCAGCAGATCTCAGGGTGGGCCCATGAACACTGAAGCTTTCTTT; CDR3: CASRSQGGPMNTEAFF
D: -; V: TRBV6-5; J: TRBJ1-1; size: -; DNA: TGTGCCAGCAGTTACTTCGGGGGGCGGATGAACACTGAAGCTTTCTTT; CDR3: CASSYFGGRMNTEAFF
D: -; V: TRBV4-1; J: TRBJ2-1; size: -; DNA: TGCGCCAGCAGGTTCGAGTGGCTGACGCTCGATGAGCAGTTCTTC; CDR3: CASRFEWLTLDEQFF
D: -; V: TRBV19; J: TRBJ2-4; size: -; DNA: TGTGCCAGTACCTCACGCGGACCAGCCAAAAACATTCAGTACTTC; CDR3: CASTSRGPAKNIQYF
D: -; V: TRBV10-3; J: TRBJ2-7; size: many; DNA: TGTGCCATCAGCGAATTGGGGCAGGCGCCCTACGAGCAGTACTTC; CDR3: CAISELGQAPYEQYF
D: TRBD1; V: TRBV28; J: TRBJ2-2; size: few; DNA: TGTGCCAGCAGCCTACAGACAGGGGGGAACGGGGAGCTGTTTTTT; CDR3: CASSLQTGGNGELFF
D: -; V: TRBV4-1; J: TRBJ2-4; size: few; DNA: TGCGCCAGCAGCCAGGGCCTCAGGGGTACGGAAAACATTCAGTACTTC; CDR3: CASSQGLRGTENIQYF
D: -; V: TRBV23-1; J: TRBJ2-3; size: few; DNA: TGCGCCAGCAGTATAAACAGGGTCTTGATCCTCACAGATACGCAGTATTTT; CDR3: CASSINRVLILTDTQYF
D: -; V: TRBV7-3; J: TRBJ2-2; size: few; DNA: TGTGCCAGCAGCTTAATCGGAGGCCGGCTGTTTTTT; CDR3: CASSLIGGRLFF
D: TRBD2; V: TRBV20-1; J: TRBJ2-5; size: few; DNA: TGCAGTGCTAGGGGGGGGACTAGCGGGAGGGCCAGGGAGACCCAGTACTTC; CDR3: CSARGGTSGRARETQYF
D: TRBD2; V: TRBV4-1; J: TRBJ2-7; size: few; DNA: TGCGCCAGCAGCCAAACCCCTCTAGCGGGAGTAGGTGACGAGCAGTACTTC; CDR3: CASSQTPLAGVGDEQYF
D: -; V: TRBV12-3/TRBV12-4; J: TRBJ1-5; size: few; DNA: TGTGCCAGCAGTTACCACACCGGGACCAATCAGCCCCAGCATTTT; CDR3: CASSYHTGTNQPQHF
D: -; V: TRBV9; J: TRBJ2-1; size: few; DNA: TGTGCCAGCAGCGTAGGCTTGGAGGGGACCGTACCCGGCAATGAGCAGTTCTTC; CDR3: CASSVGLEGTVPGNEQFF
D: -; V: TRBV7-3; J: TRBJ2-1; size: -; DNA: TGTGCCAGCAGCTTAAGTGGGGGGGCTCGGCAGTTCTTC; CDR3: CASSLSGGARQFF
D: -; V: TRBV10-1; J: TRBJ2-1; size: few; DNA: TGCGCCAGCCGAGGGAACCCAGGGGATGAGCAGTTCTTC; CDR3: CASRGNPGDEQFF
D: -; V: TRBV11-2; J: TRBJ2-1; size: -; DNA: TGTGCCAGCAGCTTATGGGTTACGGAGCAGTTCTTC; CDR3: CASSLWVTEQFF
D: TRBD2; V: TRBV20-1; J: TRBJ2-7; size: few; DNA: TGCAGTGCTGGACTAGGCCACCCGGCGGGCGAGCAGTACTTC; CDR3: CSAGLGHPAGEQYF
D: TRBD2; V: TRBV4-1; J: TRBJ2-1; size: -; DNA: TGCGCCAGCAGCTCTAGCGGGAGTACCGTAGATGAGCAGTTCTTC; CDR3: CASSSSGSTVDEQFF